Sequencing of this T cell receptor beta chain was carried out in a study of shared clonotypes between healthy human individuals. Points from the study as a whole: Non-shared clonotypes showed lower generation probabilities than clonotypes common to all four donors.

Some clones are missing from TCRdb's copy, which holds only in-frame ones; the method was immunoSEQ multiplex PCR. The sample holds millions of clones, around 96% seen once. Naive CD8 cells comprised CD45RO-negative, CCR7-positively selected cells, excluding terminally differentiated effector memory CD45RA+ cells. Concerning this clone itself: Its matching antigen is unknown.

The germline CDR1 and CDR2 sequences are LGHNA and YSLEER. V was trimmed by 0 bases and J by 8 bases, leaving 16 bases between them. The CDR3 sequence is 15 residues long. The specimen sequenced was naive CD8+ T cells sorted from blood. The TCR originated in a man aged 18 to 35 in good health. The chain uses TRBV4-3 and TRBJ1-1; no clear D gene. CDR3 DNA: TGCGCCAGCAGCCAAGATCATCCGGGGAGGGTCGAAGCTTTCTTT. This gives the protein CASSQDHPGRVEAFF.